These 25 T cell receptor beta chains were all obtained from the same sample, sequenced in a study of blood T cells in healthy people across ages. Combining a sample-barcoded 5' primer with a J-beta primer mix, a second PCR ran for about 6 to 12 cycles. TCRdb independently ran MiXCR on the 5' RACE reads; one entry per CDR3 protein. The repertoire has 600,000 to 900,000 distinct CDR3 sequences, around 24% of them found once; the top ten carry 3%. The data also belong to a second study, concerning T cells of mothers and their children.

The sequenced sample consisted of blood. Receptor source: a boy aged 10-17 years in good health.

The CDR3 loop reads CASSEAPTGDIQYF. Written as DNA, the CDR3 is TGTGCCAGCAGTGAAGCGCCCACGGGGGACATTCAGTACTTC. The chain carries TRBV6-1 and TRBJ2-4; TRBD2 might be the D (6 bases). CDR1 is MNHNS and CDR2 is SASEGT in the germline V gene. Trimming removed 0 bases at V and 8 bases at J, with 11 bases between. CDR3 length equals 14 residues.

The table lists this clonotype with a few counts. The chain recombines TRBV7-6 with TRBJ2-5; perhaps TRBD2 as D (6 bases). V was shortened by 0 bases and J by 6 bases, with 11 bases between the two germline ends. The CDR3 consists of 14 residues. CDR1 and CDR2 from the germline V gene are SGHVS and FNYEAQ. The CDR3 here is CASSLAAGRKTQYF. The CDR3 coding sequence is TGTGCCAGCAGCTTAGCGGCGGGGCGGAAGACCCAGTACTTC.

This clonotype showed up just a few times. The chain employs TRBV7-9 and TRBJ2-5, with 10 bases identical to TRBD1. Germline CDR1 SEHNR, CDR2 FQNEAQ (reference sequence). This CDR3 spans 14 amino acids. V shed 10 bases and J 2 bases; nucleotides not matched to a gene: 7. This CDR3 is CAISGTGEQETQYF. The CDR3 region has the DNA TGTGCCATATCCGGGACAGGGGAACAAGAGACCCAGTACTTC.

About this clonotype itself: The junction does not match germline at one end; this may be a read error. V is TRBV6-2 or TRBV6-3 and J is TRBJ2-5; 10 nucleotides line up with TRBD2. The CDR3 has 16 residues. Germline CDR1 and CDR2: MNHEY and SVGEGT. CDR3 region: CASSSLASGGAETQCF. CDR3 sequence (DNA): TGTGCCAGCAGTTCCCTGGCTAGCGGGGGCGCGGAGACCCAGTGCTTC.

The chain carries TRBV5-6 and TRBJ1-3; D possibly corresponds to TRBD1 (5 bases). The CDR3 consists of 15 residues. CDR1 and CDR2 (germline): SGHDT, YYEEEE. The V end lost 4 bases, the J end lost 0 bases, and 11 bases lay between the germline ends. CDR3 coding DNA: TGTGCCAGCAGCGCCGGGGGAAGCTCTGGAAACACCATATATTTT. Protein: CASSAGGSSGNTIYF. Drawing the rest from reference TRBV5-6 and TRBJ1-3, the complete variable domain is DAGVTQSPTHLIKTRGQQVTLRCSPKSGHDTVSWYQQALGQGPQFIFQYYEEEERQRGNFPDRFSGHQFPNYSSELNVNALLLGDSALYLCASSAGGSSGNTIYFGEGSWLTVV.

The chain uses TRBV6-4 and TRBJ2-3; no clear D gene. The CDR3 totals 15 residues. V was pared by 5 bases and J by 0 bases, with 12 bases between. From germline, CDR1 is MRHNA and CDR2 SNTAGT. In DNA form, the CDR3 reads TGTGCCAGCAGTCCGCACCATGACAGCACAGATACGCAGTATTTT. It encodes CASSPHHDSTDTQYF.

This clonotype has a handful of counts. The chain couples TRBV20-1 to TRBJ2-3; a possible D gene is TRBD2 (6 bases). This CDR3 is 14 amino acids long. Trimming took 0 bases from V and 6 from J, leaving 13 bases between them. Germline values: CDR1 DFQATT, CDR2 SNEGSKA (reference sequence). CDR3 nucleotides: TGCAGTGCTAGAGATGGGAGTGGAGGGGATACGCAGTATTTT. This translates into CSARDGSGGDTQYF.

This clonotype has a count of ten or more. V is TRBV4-1 and J is TRBJ1-1; a weak D match, TRBD1 (6 bases). The CDR3 loop spans 16 amino acids. Germline CDR1 MGHRA, CDR2 YSYEKL. Trimming stripped 4 bases from V and 4 bases from J, with 19 bases between. CDR3 sequence (DNA): TGCGCCAGCAGCCGTACAGGGACCCGGGTCGGCACTGAAGCTTTCTTT. Translated, it gives CASSRTGTRVGTEAFF.

This clonotype was observed a few times. J is TRBJ1-2 and V is TRBV10-3, with 9 bases matching TRBD1. The length of the CDR3 is 14 residues. From germline, CDR1 is ENHRY and CDR2 SYGVKD. Trimming cost V 11 bases and J 0 bases; bases outside gene matches: 7. In nucleotides, the CDR3 is TGTGCCGCCCGGGACAGGGCCTCTAACTATGGCTACACCTTC. Translating it yields CAARDRASNYGYTF.

This clonotype was counted a few times. The genes are TRBV5-1 and TRBJ1-5; D not certain. Trimming pared 4 bases from V and 0 bases from J, leaving 5 bases between. There are 13 residues in the CDR3. Germline V lookup: CDR1 SGHRS, CDR2 YFSETQ. The CDR3, as DNA: TGCGCCAGCAGCGAGTATAGCAATCAGCCCCAGCATTTT. This codes for CASSEYSNQPQHF. The complete variable domain, with remaining parts taken from reference TRBV5-1 and TRBJ1-5, reads KAGVTQTPRYLIKTRGQQVTLSCSPISGHRSVSWYQQTPGQGLQFLFEYFSETQRNKGNFPGRFSGRQFSNSRSEMNVSTLELGDSALYLCASSEYSNQPQHFGDGTRLSIL.

J is TRBJ2-5 and V is TRBV24-1; TRBD1 might be the D (6 bases). Trimming shortened V by 8 bases and J by 5 bases, and 17 bases separated the two germline ends. Germline V CDR1 and CDR2: KGHDR, SFDVKD. The CDR3 loop spans 14 amino acids. The CDR3 is CATTRDRFKETQYF. CDR3 sequence (DNA): TGTGCCACCACCAGAGACAGGTTTAAGGAGACCCAGTACTTC.

The gene calls are TRBV7-9 and TRBJ2-6, with D uncertain. CDR3 length equals 15 residues. V was cut by 5 bases and J by 0 bases, with 8 bases left in between. Germline V gives CDR1 SEHNR, CDR2 FQNEAQ (reference sequence). The CDR3 DNA follows: TGTGCCAGCAGCCACTCTAGCTCTGGGGCCAACGTCCTGACTTTC. Translation: CASSHSSSGANVLTF.

The table lists this clonotype with a few counts. The chain recombines TRBV27 with TRBJ2-7, with D possibly being TRBD1 (6 bases). V lost 5 bases, J lost 2 bases, and 13 bases lay in between. CDR1 and CDR2 (germline): MNHEY, SMNVEV (reference sequence). The CDR3 consists of 14 residues. The CDR3 here is CASSPRGPTYEQYF. The CDR3 DNA follows: TGTGCCAGCAGTCCCAGGGGACCCACCTACGAGCAGTACTTC.

In this sample, this clonotype turned up a few times. The V call is TRBV28, the J call TRBJ2-5, with 9 bases lining up with TRBD2. Germline-derived CDR1 and CDR2 are MDHEN and SYDVKM. Trimming cost V 5 bases and J 7 bases; bases outside gene matches: 20. The CDR3 length is 18 residues. The DNA for the CDR3 is TGTGCCAGCAGTACCCTGGGGCTAGCGGGGCCCAGTCGGTGGACCCAGTACTTC. It translates to CASSTLGLAGPSRWTQYF.

This clonotype was counted only a few times. The chain links TRBV27 to TRBJ1-4, with D tentatively TRBD1 (5 bases). V gave up 5 bases and J gave up 10 bases, with 20 bases separating them. CDR3 size: 15 residues. Germline assignment: CDR1 MNHEY and CDR2 SMNVEV (reference sequence). CDR3 sequence: CASSASRVGFVKLFF. The CDR3, as DNA: TGTGCCAGCAGTGCCAGCAGGGTCGGATTCGTAAAACTGTTTTTT.

The genes are TRBV11-2 and TRBJ2-3, with 7 bases identical to TRBD2. The CDR3 covers 14 residues. The germline V gene encodes CDR1 SGHAT and CDR2 FQNNGV. V lost 1 base to trimming and J lost 6 bases; unmatched junction nucleotides: 4. Here the CDR3 reads CASSLALGGDTQYF. CDR3 DNA sequence: TGTGCCAGCAGCTTAGCTCTGGGGGGGGATACGCAGTATTTT.

This clonotype has a handful of counts. V usage is TRBV5-1 and J usage is TRBJ1-1, with 11 bases identical to TRBD1. This CDR3 has 15 amino acids. With V trimmed by 4 bases and J by 4 bases, 6 bases remained unmatched. The germline V gene has CDR1 SGHRS and CDR2 YFSETQ. CDR3 residues: CASSRTGTGGTEAFF. Here the CDR3 DNA reads TGCGCCAGCAGCCGGACCGGGACAGGGGGCACTGAAGCTTTCTTT.

The sample holds a few counts of this clonotype. This sequence joins TRBV11-2 and TRBJ2-5; 12 bases map to TRBD1. Looked up from germline, CDR1 is SGHAT and CDR2 is FQNNGV. The CDR3 is made up of 13 amino acids. V lost 7 bases, J lost 5 bases, and 2 bases stayed unmatched. The CDR3: CASTGTGGETQYF. DNA of the CDR3: TGTGCCAGCACCGGGACAGGGGGCGAGACCCAGTACTTC.

The chain combines TRBV6-1 with TRBJ2-7; D possibly corresponds to TRBD2 (6 bases). Trimming stripped 7 bases from V and 5 bases from J, with 27 bases between. The CDR3 length is 17 residues. The germline V gene encodes CDR1 MNHNS and CDR2 SASEGT. The chain's CDR3 is CASNGGLLLLHSHEQYF. CDR3 coding DNA: TGTGCCAGCAATGGGGGACTTTTGCTCCTACATTCGCACGAGCAGTACTTC.

The rearrangement uses TRBV29-1 and TRBJ1-2; weak D call: TRBD1 (5 bases). This CDR3 is 11 amino acids long. Per germline, CDR1 SQVTM and CDR2 ANQGSEA. V was clipped by 4 bases and J by 7 bases, with 10 bases between them. The CDR3 is CSVVFGGGYTF. DNA of the CDR3: TGCAGCGTTGTATTTGGGGGTGGCTACACCTTC. Looking up the rest from reference TRBV29-1 and TRBJ1-2 gives the full variable domain: SAVISQKPSRDICQRGTSLTIQCQVDSQVTMMFWYRQQPGQSLTLIATANQGSEATYESGFVIDKFPISRPNLTFSTLTVSNMSPEDSSIYLCSVVFGGGYTFGSGTRLTVV.

The V and J genes are TRBV12-3 or TRBV12-4 and TRBJ1-3; the D is unclear. The CDR3 length is 16 residues. Trimming took off 0 bases at V and 0 bases at J, with 9 bases between the two ends. The CDR3 region has the DNA TGTGCCAGCAGTTTAGCTTACGCGACCTCTGGAAACACCATATATTTT. This gives the protein CASSLAYATSGNTIYF.

In this sample, this clonotype turned up a few times. The chain links TRBV11-2 to TRBJ2-7; D is uncertain. Trimming took off 7 bases at V and 4 bases at J, with 20 bases between the two ends. The CDR3 spans 15 residues. From germline, CDR1 is SGHAT and CDR2 FQNNGV. CDR3 region: CASTFSQPKGYEQYF. CDR3 coding DNA: TGTGCCAGCACCTTTTCCCAACCCAAGGGATACGAGCAGTACTTC.

The chain has TRBV4-1 and TRBJ2-1, with D perhaps matching TRBD2 (7 bases). The J call could be wrong; TRBJ2-5 is a better fit for the DNA end. This CDR3 has 16 amino acids. CDR1 and CDR2 (germline): MGHRA, YSYEKL. Here the CDR3 reads CASSQEDGGPEETQYF. The CDR3 DNA follows: TGCGCCAGCAGCCAAGAAGACGGGGGGCCTGAAGAGACCCAGTACTTC.

V is TRBV27 and J is TRBJ1-5, with D perhaps matching TRBD1 (5 bases). This CDR3 is built from 12 residues. CDR1 is MNHEY and CDR2 is SMNVEV in the germline V gene (reference sequence). Trimming removed 6 bases at V and 3 bases at J, with 6 bases between. CDR3 nucleotide sequence: TGTGCCAGCAGCAGGGACAATCAGCCCCAGCATTTT. Residues: CASSRDNQPQHF.

This clonotype was seen a few times. This chain joins TRBV7-3 and TRBJ1-1; possible D gene TRBD1, 5 bases. Trimming pared 1 base from V and 3 bases from J, leaving 9 bases between. The germline V gene has CDR1 SGHTA and CDR2 FQGTGA. CDR3 size: 14 residues. The CDR3 is CASSLMGGDTEAFF. CDR3 DNA: TGTGCCAGCAGCTTAATGGGAGGGGACACTGAAGCTTTCTTT. Filled out from reference TRBV7-3 and TRBJ1-1, the complete variable domain reads GAGVSQTPSNKVTEKGKYVELRCDPISGHTALYWYRQSLGQGPEFLIYFQGTGAADDSGLPNDRFFAVRPEGSVSTLKIQRTERGDSAVYLCASSLMGGDTEAFFGQGTRLTVV.